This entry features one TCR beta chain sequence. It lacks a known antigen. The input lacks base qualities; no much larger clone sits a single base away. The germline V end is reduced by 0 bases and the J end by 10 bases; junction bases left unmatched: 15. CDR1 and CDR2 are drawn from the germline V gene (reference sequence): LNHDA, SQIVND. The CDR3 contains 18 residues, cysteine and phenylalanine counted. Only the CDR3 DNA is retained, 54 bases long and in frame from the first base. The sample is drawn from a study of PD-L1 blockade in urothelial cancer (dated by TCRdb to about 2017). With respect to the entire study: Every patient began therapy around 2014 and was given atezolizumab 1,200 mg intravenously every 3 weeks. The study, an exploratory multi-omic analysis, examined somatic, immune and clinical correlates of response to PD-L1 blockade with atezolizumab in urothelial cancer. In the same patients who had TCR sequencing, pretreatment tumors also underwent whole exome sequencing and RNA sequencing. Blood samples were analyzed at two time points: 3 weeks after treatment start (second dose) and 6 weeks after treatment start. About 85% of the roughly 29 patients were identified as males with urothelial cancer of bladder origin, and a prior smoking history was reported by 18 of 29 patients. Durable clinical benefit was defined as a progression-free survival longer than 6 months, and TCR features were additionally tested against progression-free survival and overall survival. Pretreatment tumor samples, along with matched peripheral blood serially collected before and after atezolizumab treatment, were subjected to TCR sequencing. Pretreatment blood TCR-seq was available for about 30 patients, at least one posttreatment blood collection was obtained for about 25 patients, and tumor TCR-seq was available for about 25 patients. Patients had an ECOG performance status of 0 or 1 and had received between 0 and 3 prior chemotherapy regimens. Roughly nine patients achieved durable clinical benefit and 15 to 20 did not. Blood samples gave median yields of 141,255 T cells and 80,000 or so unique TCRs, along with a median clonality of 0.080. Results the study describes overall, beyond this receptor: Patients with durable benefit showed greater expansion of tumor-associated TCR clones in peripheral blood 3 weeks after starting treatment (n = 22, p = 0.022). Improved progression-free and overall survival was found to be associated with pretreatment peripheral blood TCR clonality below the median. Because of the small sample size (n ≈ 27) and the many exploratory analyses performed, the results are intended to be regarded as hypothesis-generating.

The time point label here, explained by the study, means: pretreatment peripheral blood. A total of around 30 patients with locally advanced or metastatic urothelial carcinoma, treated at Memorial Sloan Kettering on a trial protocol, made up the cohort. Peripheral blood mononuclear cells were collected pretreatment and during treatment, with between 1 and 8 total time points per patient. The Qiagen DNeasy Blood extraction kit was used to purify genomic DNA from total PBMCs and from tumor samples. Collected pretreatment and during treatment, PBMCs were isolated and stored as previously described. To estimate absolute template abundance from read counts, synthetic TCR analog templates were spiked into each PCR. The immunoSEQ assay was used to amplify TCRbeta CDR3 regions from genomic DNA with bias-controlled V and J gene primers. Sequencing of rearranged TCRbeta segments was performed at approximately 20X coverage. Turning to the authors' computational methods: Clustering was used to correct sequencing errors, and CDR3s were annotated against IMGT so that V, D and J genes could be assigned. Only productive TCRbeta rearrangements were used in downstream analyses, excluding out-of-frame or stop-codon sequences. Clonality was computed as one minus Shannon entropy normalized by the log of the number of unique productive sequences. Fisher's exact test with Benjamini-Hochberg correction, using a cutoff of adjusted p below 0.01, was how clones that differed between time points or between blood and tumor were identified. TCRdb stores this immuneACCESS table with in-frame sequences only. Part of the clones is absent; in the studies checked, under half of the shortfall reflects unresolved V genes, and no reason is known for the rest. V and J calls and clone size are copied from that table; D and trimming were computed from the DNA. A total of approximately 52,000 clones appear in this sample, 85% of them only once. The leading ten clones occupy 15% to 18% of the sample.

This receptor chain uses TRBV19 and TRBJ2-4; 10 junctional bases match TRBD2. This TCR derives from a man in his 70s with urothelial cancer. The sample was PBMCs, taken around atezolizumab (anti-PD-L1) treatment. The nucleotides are TGTGCCAGTAGTATAGAAAATGGACTAGCGGCCCGAGGGGGGATTCAGTACTTC. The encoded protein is CASSIENGLAARGGIQYF. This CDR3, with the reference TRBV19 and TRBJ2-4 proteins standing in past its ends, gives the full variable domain DGGITQSPKYLFRKEGQNVTLSCEQNLNHDAMYWYRQDPGQGLRLIYYSQIVNDFQKGDIAEGYSVSREKKESFPLTVTSAQKNPTAFYLCASSIENGLAARGGIQYFGAGTRLSVL.